These T cell receptor beta chains were read from a single sample in a study of control samples from healthy donors and cancer patients. Assay used: immunoSEQ multiplex PCR; TCRdb lists only in-frame clones, some missing. The sample carries about 140,000 clones, 75% to 95% recorded once. The material sequenced was blood. These receptors all stem from a man aged 25 to 45 in good health. Each CDR3 is given with its conserved first and last residue. Fields, in order: clone size, J gene, D gene, V gene, CDR3 protein, CDR3 DNA. The D gene is left open where the match is weak. Size is omitted from some rows. Given values are once, few, many or a class for expanded clones.

size: once
J: TRBJ1-6
D: NA
V: TRBV30
CDR3: CAWRIRGYNSPLHF
DNA: TGTGCCTGGCGAATTAGGGGTTATAATTCACCCCTCCACTTT

size: NA
J: TRBJ1-1
D: NA
V: TRBV5-1
CDR3: CASSLVNTEAFF
DNA: TGCGCCAGCAGCTTAGTGAACACTGAAGCTTTCTTT

size: NA
J: TRBJ2-1
D: TRBD2
V: TRBV5-1
CDR3: CASSGRRGGDEQFF
DNA: TGCGCCAGCAGCGGTCGGCGGGGGGGTGATGAGCAGTTCTTC

size: NA
J: TRBJ2-7
D: TRBD2
V: TRBV4-2
CDR3: CASSQELAGGYEQYF
DNA: TGTGCCAGCAGCCAAGAACTAGCGGGGGGCTACGAGCAGTACTTC

size: NA
J: TRBJ1-6
D: NA
V: TRBV6-6
CDR3: CASSNRGSRDSPLHF
DNA: TGTGCCAGCAGTAACCGGGGCAGTCGCGATTCACCCCTCCACTTT

size: NA
J: TRBJ2-3
D: TRBD2
V: TRBV6-5
CDR3: CASTGLAGTQYF
DNA: TGTGCCAGCACTGGCTTAGCGGGGACGCAGTATTTT

size: NA
J: TRBJ1-5
D: NA
V: TRBV6-5
CDR3: CASRQEGASQPQHF
DNA: TGTGCCAGCAGGCAAGAGGGTGCGAGTCAGCCCCAGCATTTT

size: NA
J: TRBJ1-5
D: NA
V: TRBV6-1
CDR3: CASSELLEGIYSNQPQHF
DNA: TGTGCCAGCAGTGAATTATTGGAGGGGATTTATAGCAATCAGCCCCAGCATTTT

size: NA
J: TRBJ1-2
D: TRBD1
V: TRBV7-2
CDR3: CASSLGGTGGNYGYTF
DNA: TGTGCCAGCAGCTTAGGGGGTACAGGGGGTAACTATGGCTACACCTTC

size: NA
J: TRBJ1-2
D: NA
V: TRBV27
CDR3: CASSLYPGANYGYTF
DNA: TGTGCCAGCAGTTTATACCCAGGGGCGAACTATGGCTACACCTTC

size: NA
J: TRBJ2-1
D: NA
V: TRBV7-3
CDR3: CASSLLGTSYNEQFF
DNA: TGTGCCAGCAGCTTATTGGGGACCTCCTACAATGAGCAGTTCTTC

size: NA
J: TRBJ1-3
D: NA
V: TRBV25-1
CDR3: CASSEYGRLGSGNTIYF
DNA: TGTGCCAGCAGTGAATACGGGCGGCTTGGCTCTGGAAACACCATATATTTT

size: NA
J: TRBJ2-7
D: NA
V: TRBV2
CDR3: CASSEATNEQYF
DNA: TGTGCCAGCAGTGAAGCTACCAACGAGCAGTACTTC

size: NA
J: TRBJ1-2
D: NA
V: TRBV14
CDR3: CASSQVPTLDYGYTF
DNA: TGTGCCAGCAGCCAAGTTCCGACTCTAGACTATGGCTACACCTTC

size: NA
J: TRBJ2-3
D: TRBD2
V: TRBV9
CDR3: CASSTRLAGETDTQYF
DNA: TGTGCCAGCAGCACCCGACTAGCGGGGGAGACAGATACGCAGTATTTT

size: NA
J: TRBJ1-2
D: NA
V: TRBV6-2/TRBV6-3
CDR3: CASSHGRGYTF
DNA: TGTGCCAGCAGCCACGGGAGAGGCTACACCTTC

size: NA
J: TRBJ2-7
D: NA
V: TRBV30
CDR3: CAWNAPIKNGTNYEQYF
DNA: TGTGCCTGGAACGCCCCAATTAAGAACGGGACAAACTACGAGCAGTACTTC

size: NA
J: TRBJ1-1
D: NA
V: TRBV28
CDR3: CASSESIAAEAFF
DNA: TGTGCCAGCAGTGAATCTATTGCGGCTGAAGCTTTCTTT

size: NA
J: TRBJ1-4
D: TRBD1
V: TRBV5-1
CDR3: CASSEDGQGREKLFF
DNA: TGCGCCAGCAGCGAAGACGGACAGGGGCGCGAAAAACTGTTTTTT